This entry is about one T cell receptor beta chain. The antigen remains unidentified. Germline V gene data show CDR1 as LNHDA and CDR2 as SQIVND (reference sequence). The CDR3 is 15 residues long. Unmatched junction bases numbered 3, after V lost 6 bases and J lost 0 bases. Profiling relied on immunoSEQ multiplex PCR, and the TCRdb table lists in-frame clones only, not all of them. The data show roughly 300,000 clones, with 75% to 90% seen just once and roughly 10% held by the top ten. The source of the sample is a study of Ad26.COV2.S vaccination and SARS-CoV-2 variants. At the level of the study: Intramuscular Ad26.COV2.S at 5x10^10 or 1x10^11 viral particles.

This sample's treatment: 15 to 20 received Ad26.COV2.S at low or high dose, single or two shots; several received placebo; per-sample allocation not given. Sample collection was performed on day 63 after the first vaccine or placebo injection. A Boston adult aged 18-55 years was the donor. Study results and caveats: After vaccination, reports described spike-specific CD8+ and CD4+ T cell responses as showing substantial breadth.

The specimen comprised peripheral blood, sampled in a trial of Ad26.COV2.S vaccine versus placebo. The chain carries TRBV19 and TRBJ2-2; 8 bases agree with TRBD1. The source is a person between 18 and 59 years old who received the Ad26.COV2.S COVID-19 vaccine or a placebo. The CDR3 here is CASRTGASNTGELFF. DNA of the CDR3: TGTGCCAGTAGGACAGGGGCCTCGAACACCGGGGAGCTGTTTTTT. Combining the CDR3 with reference TRBV19 and TRBJ2-2 gives the whole variable domain DGGITQSPKYLFRKEGQNVTLSCEQNLNHDAMYWYRQDPGQGLRLIYYSQIVNDFQKGDIAEGYSVSREKKESFPLTVTSAQKNPTAFYLCASRTGASNTGELFFGEGSRLTVL.